This passage covers 32 T cell receptor beta chains from one sample sequenced in a study of T cells in Graves' hyperthyroidism and ophthalmopathy. Amplified TCR beta CDR3 regions derived from RNA transcripts. Primed by the HTBI set, a first-round RT-PCR was run on the TCR CDR3. One entry per CDR3 protein, called by TCRdb with MiXCR from the multiplex PCR reads. The sample records under 350,000 distinct CDR3 sequences, 18% being singletons. The sequenced sample consisted of blood. The receptors derive from a woman in her 50s with Graves' hyperthyroidism.

V usage is TRBV10-1 and J usage is TRBJ2-3; 9 nucleotides match TRBD1. The CDR3 has 15 residues. Germline V gives CDR1 WNHNN, CDR2 SYGVQD (reference sequence). Trimming removed 6 bases from V and 3 bases from J; junction bases left unmatched: 7. The DNA of the CDR3 is TGCGCCAGCAGCCCGGGACAGGGCGTTACAGATACGCAGTATTTT. It is translated as CASSPGQGVTDTQYF.

This clonotype was seen ten or more times. V gene TRBV6-1 combines with J gene TRBJ2-5, with 9 bases identical to TRBD1. CDR3 length equals 14 residues. CDR1 MNHNS and CDR2 SASEGT come from the germline V gene. Germline trimming cut 5 bases from V and 6 bases from J; bases unmatched to any gene: 7. Here the CDR3 DNA reads TGTGCCAGCAGTCGGACAGGGGATGCAAAGACCCAGTACTTC. Its protein is CASSRTGDAKTQYF.

This clonotype was observed a handful of times. CDR3 sequence: CASGLGTSYGYTF. The CDR3 DNA reads TGTGCCAGCGGACTCGGGACCAGCTATGGCTACACCTTC. The chain uses TRBV12-3 or TRBV12-4 and TRBJ1-2; D is possibly TRBD1 (5 bases). V was pared by 8 bases and J by 4 bases, with 14 bases between. There are 13 residues in the CDR3.

This clonotype was recorded once. The chain recombines TRBV3-1 with TRBJ1-3; a weak D match, TRBD1 (5 bases). The V end was cut by 4 bases, the J end by 0 bases, with 22 bases between. The CDR3 is 19 amino acids. The germline V gene has CDR1 LGHDT and CDR2 YNNKEL (reference sequence). The CDR3 loop is CASSPVGVGVVLSGNTIYF. The CDR3 nucleotides are TGTGCCAGCAGCCCCGTAGGGGTCGGGGTAGTTCTCTCTGGAAACACCATATATTTT.

This clonotype was counted only a few times. The genes are TRBV30 and TRBJ2-6; D remains ambiguous. Trimming shortened V by 2 bases and J by 0 bases, and 17 bases separated the two germline ends. The CDR3 sequence is 18 residues long. The germline V gene has CDR1 GTSNPN and CDR2 SVGIG (reference sequence). In DNA form, the CDR3 reads TGTGCCTGGAGTACGGTGGATTACAGAAGCTCTGGGGCCAACGTCCTGACTTTC. Its protein is CAWSTVDYRSSGANVLTF.

This clonotype has only a few counts. The chain carries TRBV20-1 and TRBJ2-3; 10 bases map to TRBD2. The CDR3 has 16 amino acids. Germline lookup yields CDR1 DFQATT and CDR2 SNEGSKA (reference sequence). The V and J ends lost 6 bases and 1 base, in that order; junction bases with no gene match: 10. The CDR3 DNA follows: TGCAGTGCCCCTCCTAGCGGGGGCCACCGCACAGATACGCAGTATTTT. This encodes CSAPPSGGHRTDTQYF.

This chain links TRBV4-2 with TRBJ2-7; the D is unclear. The CDR3 loop spans 12 amino acids. The germline CDR1 and CDR2 sequences are LGHNA and YNFKEQ. V dropped 0 bases and J dropped 4 bases, with 4 bases sitting between them. This CDR3 is CASSQDQYEQYF. The CDR3 DNA reads as TGTGCCAGCAGCCAAGATCAATACGAGCAGTACTTC.

This clonotype has a count of ten or more. This chain links TRBV5-1 with TRBJ2-1, with 14 bases matching TRBD2. V shed 4 bases and J 2 bases; nucleotides not matched to a gene: 14. Germline V gene sequence: CDR1 SGHRS, CDR2 YFSETQ. There are 20 residues in the CDR3. The CDR3 coding sequence is TGCGCCAGCAGCAGAATCCCCGGGACTAGCGGGAGCAGCCCCTACAATGAGCAGTTCTTC. Encoded protein: CASSRIPGTSGSSPYNEQFF.

This clonotype was counted between two and nine times. This chain joins TRBV5-1 and TRBJ2-2, with D hard to call. The CDR3 is 15 amino acids. The V gene lost 1 base and the J gene lost 5 bases, with 12 bases spanning the gap. Germline lookup yields CDR1 SGHRS and CDR2 YFSETQ. CDR3 sequence (DNA): TGCGCCAGCAGCTTGCCCCCGGATTATACCGGGGAGCTGTTTTTT. Its translation is CASSLPPDYTGELFF. The full variable domain, with the rest looked up from reference TRBV5-1 and TRBJ2-2, is KAGVTQTPRYLIKTRGQQVTLSCSPISGHRSVSWYQQTPGQGLQFLFEYFSETQRNKGNFPGRFSGRQFSNSRSEMNVSTLELGDSALYLCASSLPPDYTGELFFGEGSRLTVL.

This clonotype was observed a few times. The rearrangement joins TRBV28 to TRBJ1-6; unclear D gene. The V gene's germline CDR1 is MDHEN and CDR2 SYDVKM. The V gene lost 6 bases and the J gene lost 1 base, with 13 bases spanning the gap. The CDR3 loop spans 16 amino acids. Here the CDR3 reads CASSSDGRSYNSPLHF. CDR3 sequence (DNA): TGTGCCAGCAGCTCAGACGGGAGGTCCTATAATTCACCCCTCCACTTT.

The chain is built from TRBV2 and TRBJ2-7; a possible D gene is TRBD1 (6 bases). Trimming cost V 3 bases and J 3 bases, with 18 bases left between them. The length of the CDR3 is 16 residues. The germline V gene encodes CDR1 SNHLY and CDR2 FYNNEI. This CDR3 reads CASSDWGTGKSYEQYF. The CDR3 DNA follows: TGTGCCAGCAGTGATTGGGGCACAGGGAAAAGCTACGAGCAGTACTTC.

This clonotype has a handful of counts. The rearrangement links TRBV10-2 to TRBJ2-1, with 10 bases lining up with TRBD2. The J segment lost 7 bases and the V segment lost 0 bases, leaving 3 bases of the junction unmatched. CDR3 length equals 15 residues. CDR1 WSHSY and CDR2 SAAADI come from the germline V gene. The CDR3 spells CASSESGTSDNEQFF. The CDR3 nucleotides read TGCGCCAGCAGTGAGTCCGGGACTAGCGATAATGAGCAGTTCTTC.

This clonotype was observed a few times. The V call is TRBV18, the J call TRBJ2-1, with a possible D match to TRBD1 (5 bases). From germline, CDR1 is KGHSH and CDR2 LQKENI. Trimming pared 2 bases from V and 7 bases from J, leaving 18 bases between. The CDR3 covers 16 residues. CDR3 DNA: TGTGCCAGCTCACCAGCAGGGTTTCTGGATCGGAATGAGCAGTTCTTC. Protein sequence: CASSPAGFLDRNEQFF.

This clonotype came up many times. The chain joins TRBV3-1 to TRBJ1-5, with a possible D match to TRBD1 (5 bases). Trimming stripped 0 bases from V and 6 bases from J, with 12 bases between. Germline CDR1 LGHDT, CDR2 YNNKEL (reference sequence). CDR3 length: 15 amino acids. The CDR3 sequence is CASSQDPGPRQPQHF. The CDR3 coding sequence is TGTGCCAGCAGCCAAGATCCGGGGCCCCGTCAGCCCCAGCATTTT.

At least ten counts were recorded for this clonotype. The chain couples TRBV11-2 to TRBJ2-7; weak D call: TRBD2 (5 bases). The V gene's germline CDR1 is SGHAT and CDR2 FQNNGV. Trimming removed 5 bases at V and 1 base at J, with 18 bases between. This CDR3 has 16 amino acids. This chain's CDR3 is CASSPLARRGSYEQYF. CDR3 nucleotides: TGTGCCAGCAGCCCATTAGCGAGAAGAGGGTCCTACGAGCAGTACTTC.

This clonotype was observed a handful of times. The chain recombines TRBV20-1 with TRBJ2-5; perhaps D is TRBD1 or TRBD2 (6 bases each). The CDR3 sequence is 14 residues long. Germline V CDR1 and CDR2: DFQATT, SNEGSKA (reference sequence). Trimming removed 3 bases from V and 5 bases from J, with 16 bases in between. CDR3 residues: CSASGVGGQETQYF. CDR3 DNA: TGCAGTGCTAGTGGTGTCGGGGGCCAGGAGACCCAGTACTTC.

This clonotype was detected a few times. This rearrangement joins TRBV20-1 to TRBJ2-5; D is unclear. The CDR3 sequence is 16 residues long. Germline V gene lookup returns CDR1 DFQATT and CDR2 SNEGSKA (reference sequence). The V gene lost 0 bases and the J gene lost 5 bases, with 19 bases spanning the gap. This chain's CDR3 is CSARDLKGMRMETQYF. The CDR3 coding sequence is TGCAGTGCTAGAGATTTGAAGGGAATGAGAATGGAGACCCAGTACTTC.

This clonotype was seen only a few times. The rearrangement links TRBV11-3 to TRBJ2-1; no definite D call. V was trimmed by 5 bases and J by 4 bases, leaving 12 bases between them. The germline gives CDR1 SGHNT, CDR2 YENEEA. The CDR3 runs 14 residues. CDR3 nucleotides: TGTGCCAGCAGCCTAATTCGAAGATACAATGAGCAGTTCTTC. It codes for CASSLIRRYNEQFF.

At least ten counts were recorded for this clonotype. The CDR3 here is CASSLWQEQFF. The CDR3 nucleotides are TGTGCCAGCAGTTTATGGCAGGAGCAGTTCTTC. V usage is TRBV12-3 or TRBV12-4 and J usage is TRBJ2-1; D ambiguous. Trimming removed 2 bases from V and 10 bases from J, with 6 bases in between. The CDR3 is 11 amino acids.

V gene TRBV5-1 combines with J gene TRBJ1-6; D not resolved. CDR1 SGHRS and CDR2 YFSETQ come from the germline V gene. CDR3 length: 14 amino acids. The ends were cut back, 4 bases at V and 8 bases at J, with 13 bases in the middle. CDR3 loop: CASSLNRRDSPLHF. CDR3 in DNA: TGCGCCAGCAGCCTTAATCGGAGGGATTCACCCCTCCACTTT.

In its sample, this clonotype was seen many times. J is TRBJ2-1 and V is TRBV2; tentatively, D is TRBD1 (6 bases). This CDR3 region has 17 residues. V lost 8 bases and J 6 bases, leaving 26 bases between the germline ends. Germline V gene lookup returns CDR1 SNHLY and CDR2 FYNNEI. Here the CDR3 reads CASSRPRQDSRLNEQFF. CDR3 DNA sequence: TGTGCCAGCTCACGACCCCGACAGGACTCTAGACTCAATGAGCAGTTCTTC.

J is TRBJ1-3 and V is TRBV12-3 or TRBV12-4; unclear D gene. This CDR3 has 15 residues. Trimming cost V 5 bases and J 0 bases, with 11 bases left between them. The CDR3 DNA is TGTGCCAGCAGTGACCCCGCGTTCTCTGGAAACACCATATATTTT. Residues: CASSDPAFSGNTIYF.

This clonotype was seen many times. CDR3 loop: CASSLAGQITDTQYF. The DNA for the CDR3 is TGCGCCAGCAGCTTGGCAGGACAAATCACAGATACGCAGTATTTT. The genes are TRBV5-1 and TRBJ2-3, with a possible D match to TRBD1 (5 bases). The CDR3 spans 15 residues. V lost 0 bases to trimming and J lost 2 bases, with 10 bases between them. Germline CDR1 and CDR2: SGHRS and YFSETQ.

This clonotype appeared many times. This chain uses TRBV2 with TRBJ2-1; 8 bases align to TRBD2. The CDR3 covers 14 residues. Germline lookup yields CDR1 SNHLY and CDR2 FYNNEI. The J segment lost 8 bases and the V segment lost 6 bases, leaving 9 bases of the junction unmatched. Here the CDR3 reads CASSPYGGADEQFF. CDR3 sequence (DNA): TGTGCCAGCAGCCCCTACGGGGGGGCCGATGAGCAGTTCTTC.

This clonotype occurred a few times. The V and J genes are TRBV19 and TRBJ2-1; D possibly corresponds to TRBD2 (5 bases). The CDR3 runs 13 residues. The germline V gene encodes CDR1 LNHDA and CDR2 SQIVND (reference sequence). The V and J ends lost 4 bases and 8 bases respectively, with 12 bases between them. CDR3 amino acids: CASSNVRRDEQFF. In DNA, the CDR3 is TGTGCCAGTAGTAACGTTAGGCGGGATGAGCAGTTCTTC.

This clonotype was found many times. CDR3 protein: CAWSTWYEQFF. Here the CDR3 DNA reads TGTGCCTGGAGCACTTGGTACGAGCAGTTCTTC. This chain joins TRBV30 and TRBJ2-1; no firm D call. V lost 3 bases, J lost 10 bases, and 10 bases lay in between. The CDR3 totals 11 residues. Germline CDR1 is GTSNPN and CDR2 is SVGIG (reference sequence).

This clonotype showed up just a few times. The rearrangement joins TRBV12-3 or TRBV12-4 to TRBJ2-3, with 15 bases fitting TRBD2. The CDR3 has 18 amino acids. The V and J ends lost 7 bases and 2 bases, in that order; junction bases with no gene match: 10. The CDR3 reads CASTPRGLAGGVTDTQYF. The CDR3 nucleotides read TGTGCCAGCACCCCCAGAGGACTAGCGGGGGGGGTCACAGATACGCAGTATTTT.

This chain joins TRBV20-1 and TRBJ2-4; 14 bases map to TRBD2. The V and J ends lost 4 bases and 5 bases, in that order; junction bases with no gene match: 10. The CDR3 totals 17 residues. CDR1 is DFQATT, CDR2 SNEGSKA, per germline (reference sequence). CDR3 DNA: TGCAGTGCTACCGGGACTAGCGGGAGAGGAGACGAAAACATTCAGTACTTC. Translation: CSATGTSGRGDENIQYF.

A few counts support this clonotype. The chain couples TRBV30 to TRBJ1-1; D is uncertain. CDR3 length: 11 residues. The germline CDR1 and CDR2 sequences are GTSNPN and SVGIG (reference sequence). V lost 1 base to trimming and J lost 9 bases, with 9 bases between them. CDR3 loop: CAWSDGRKAFF. For the CDR3, the DNA is TGTGCCTGGAGTGATGGACGGAAAGCTTTCTTT.

The chain joins TRBV4-1 to TRBJ2-1; 9 bases are a match to TRBD1. The CDR3 is made up of 16 amino acids. CDR1 and CDR2 from the germline V gene are MGHRA and YSYEKL. V shed 3 bases, J shed 3 bases, and the junction held 6 bases outside the gene matches. The CDR3 nucleotides read TGCGCCAGCAGCCAGCTGCCGGGACAGGGCTACAATGAGCAGTTCTTC. As protein: CASSQLPGQGYNEQFF.

This clonotype has only a few counts. The rearrangement joins TRBV10-2 to TRBJ2-3; D gene ambiguous. V gave up 7 bases and J gave up 2 bases, with 13 bases separating them. Looked up from germline, CDR1 is WSHSY and CDR2 is SAAADI. The CDR3 sequence is 14 residues long. The CDR3 reads CASTTGPYTDTQYF. DNA for the CDR3: TGCGCCAGCACGACTGGCCCTTACACAGATACGCAGTATTTT.

In its sample, this clonotype was seen many times. This chain connects TRBV3-1 to TRBJ1-5; 11 positions match TRBD1. Germline V gives CDR1 LGHDT, CDR2 YNNKEL (reference sequence). The CDR3 spans 15 residues. After removal of 4 bases from V and 6 bases from J, the junction contained 5 bases not matched to a gene. CDR3 coding DNA: TGTGCCAGCAGCCTAGGGACAGGGGGTGTTCAGCCCCAGCATTTT. Protein sequence: CASSLGTGGVQPQHF.